The entry below describes one T cell receptor beta chain. Its antigen is currently unknown. This sample was included in a study of T cell responses to AZD1222 COVID-19 vaccine. Whole-study findings and limits: The donor cohort was predominantly white British with a female majority, and clonal diversity may have been underestimated. Repertoire sampling happened only post peak T cell response.

V was pared by 4 bases and J by 5 bases, with 21 bases between. Germline CDR1 reads SGHTA; CDR2 reads FQGTGA. The CDR3 extends over 17 amino acids. Data came from immunoSEQ multiplex PCR; TCRdb stores just in-frame clones and leaves some out. Counted here are 150,000 or so clones, around 90% occurring once; the ten biggest clones make up more than 1.2%. The clonotype originates from an adult in good health. This chain connects TRBV7-3 to TRBJ2-1; D gene ambiguous. Sequences were derived from peripheral blood, sampled on day 0 of AZD1222 vaccination. CDR3 sequence reads: CASSSTVLPGANNEQFF. CDR3 nucleotides: TGTGCCAGCAGCTCCACGGTCTTACCCGGAGCCAACAATGAGCAGTTCTTC.